The present TCR beta chain was sequenced within a study of monozygotic twins with inflammatory bowel disease. Study-level findings and limits: None of the different T cell subtypes could be distinguished from one another. Healthy twins shared more clonotypes with others than IBD patients, most markedly active ones.

As regards this clonotype: Its cognate antigen is unknown.

From roughly 3,200 ng of total RNA, each TCR library was prepared. Amplification used two nested PCRs: 15 to 20 cycles, then about 10 cycles, on TCRalpha/TCRbeta cDNA. TCRdb re-called the 5' RACE reads; one entry per CDR3 protein, DNA not given. Its clone listing holds fewer than 200,000 distinct CDR3 sequences. The sequence came from a human donor with ulcerative colitis or Crohn's disease, or a healthy co-twin of an affected twin (not recorded which). The sample comprised blood.

The CDR3 spells CASSGGLAGSYEQYF. This sequence joins TRBV9 and TRBJ2-7; TCRdb gives TRBD2 as the D gene, but with no DNA this cannot be confirmed. The CDR3 loop spans 15 amino acids. Germline V gene lookup returns CDR1 SGDLS and CDR2 YYNGEE.